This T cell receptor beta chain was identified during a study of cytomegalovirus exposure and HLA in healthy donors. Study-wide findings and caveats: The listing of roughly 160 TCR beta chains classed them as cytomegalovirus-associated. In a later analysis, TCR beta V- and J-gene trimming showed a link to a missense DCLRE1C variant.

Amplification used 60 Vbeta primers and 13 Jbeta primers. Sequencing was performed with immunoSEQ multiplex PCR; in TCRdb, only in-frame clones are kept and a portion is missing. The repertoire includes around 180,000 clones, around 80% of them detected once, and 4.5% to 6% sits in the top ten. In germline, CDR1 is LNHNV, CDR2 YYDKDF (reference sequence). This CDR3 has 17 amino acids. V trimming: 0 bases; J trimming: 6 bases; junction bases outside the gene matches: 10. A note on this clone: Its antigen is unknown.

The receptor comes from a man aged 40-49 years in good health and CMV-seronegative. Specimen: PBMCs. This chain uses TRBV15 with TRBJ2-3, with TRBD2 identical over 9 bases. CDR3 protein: CATSRDLLAGSMDTQYF. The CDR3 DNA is TGTGCCACCAGCAGAGATCTCCTAGCGGGGTCCATGGATACGCAGTATTTT.